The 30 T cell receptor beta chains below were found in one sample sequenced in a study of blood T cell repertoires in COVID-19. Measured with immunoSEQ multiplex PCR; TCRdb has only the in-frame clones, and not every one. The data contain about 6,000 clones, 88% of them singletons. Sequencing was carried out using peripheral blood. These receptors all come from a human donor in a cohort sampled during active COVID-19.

The CDR3 reads CASSFSGIGGELFF. CDR3 nucleotide sequence: TGTGCCAGCAGCTTTAGCGGGATCGGCGGGGAGCTGTTTTTT. The rearrangement joins TRBV11-3 to TRBJ2-2; 8 nucleotides match TRBD2. CDR3 length: 14 residues. V lost 3 bases, J lost 7 bases, and 4 bases stayed unmatched. Germline lookup yields CDR1 SGHNT and CDR2 YENEEA. Full variable domain (outside the CDR3, taken from reference TRBV11-3 and TRBJ2-2): EAGVVQSPRYKIIEKKQPVAFWCNPISGHNTLYWYLQNLGQGPELLIRYENEEAVDDSQLPKDRFSAERLKGVDSTLKIQPAELGDSAVYLCASSFSGIGGELFFGEGSRLTVL.

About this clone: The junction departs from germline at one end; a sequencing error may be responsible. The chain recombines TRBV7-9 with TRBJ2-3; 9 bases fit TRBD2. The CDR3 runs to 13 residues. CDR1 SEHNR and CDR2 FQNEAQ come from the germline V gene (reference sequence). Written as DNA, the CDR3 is TGTGCCAGCAGCCTAGCGGGGAGGAATACGCAGTATTTT. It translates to CASSLAGRNTQYF.

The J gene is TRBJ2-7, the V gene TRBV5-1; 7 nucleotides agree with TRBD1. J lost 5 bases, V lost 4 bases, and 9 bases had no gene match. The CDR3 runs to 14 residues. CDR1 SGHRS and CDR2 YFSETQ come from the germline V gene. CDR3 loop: CASSAGNRGDEQYF. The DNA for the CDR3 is TGCGCCAGCAGCGCCGGCAACAGGGGCGACGAGCAGTACTTC.

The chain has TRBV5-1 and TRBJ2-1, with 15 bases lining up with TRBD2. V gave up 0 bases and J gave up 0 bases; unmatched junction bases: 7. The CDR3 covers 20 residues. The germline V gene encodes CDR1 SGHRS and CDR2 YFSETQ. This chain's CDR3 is CASSLAGTSGGPSSYNEQFF. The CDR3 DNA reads TGCGCCAGCAGCTTGGCCGGGACTAGCGGGGGGCCGAGCTCCTACAATGAGCAGTTCTTC.

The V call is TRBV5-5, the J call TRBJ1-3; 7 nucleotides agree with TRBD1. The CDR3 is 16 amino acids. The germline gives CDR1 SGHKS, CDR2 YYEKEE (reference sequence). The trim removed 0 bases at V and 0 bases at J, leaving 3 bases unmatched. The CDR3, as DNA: TGTGCCAGCAGCTTGGTGGGACAGTTCTCTGGAAACACCATATATTTT. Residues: CASSLVGQFSGNTIYF.

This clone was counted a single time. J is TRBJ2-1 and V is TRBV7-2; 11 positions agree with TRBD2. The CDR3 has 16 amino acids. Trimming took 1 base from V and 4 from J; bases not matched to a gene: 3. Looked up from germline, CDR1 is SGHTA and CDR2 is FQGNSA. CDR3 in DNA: TGTGCCAGCAGCTTAGGGGGGACTAGCGGTTACAATGAGCAGTTCTTC. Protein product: CASSLGGTSGYNEQFF.

CDR3 amino acids: CSVGGGAGETQYF. In nucleotides, the CDR3 is TGCAGCGTGGGGGGGGGCGCCGGAGAGACCCAGTACTTC. This chain connects TRBV29-1 to TRBJ2-5; a weak D match, TRBD2 (7 bases). The CDR3 length is 13 residues. Germline V gene lookup returns CDR1 SQVTM and CDR2 ANQGSEA. V lost 6 bases to trimming and J lost 4 bases, with 15 bases between them.

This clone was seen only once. The CDR3 is CASSVQGHYGYTF. CDR3 in DNA: TGTGCCAGCAGCGTACAGGGCCACTATGGCTACACCTTC. J is TRBJ1-2 and V is TRBV28; D might be TRBD1 (6 bases). V was pared by 6 bases and J by 3 bases, with 11 bases between. CDR3 length: 13 amino acids. CDR1 is MDHEN, CDR2 SYDVKM, per germline.

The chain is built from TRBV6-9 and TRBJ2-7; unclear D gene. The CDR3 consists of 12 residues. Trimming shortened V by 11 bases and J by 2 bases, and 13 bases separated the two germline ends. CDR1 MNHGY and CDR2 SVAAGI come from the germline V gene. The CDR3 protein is CAPGRGAYEQYF. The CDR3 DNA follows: TGTGCCCCCGGCCGAGGAGCCTACGAGCAGTACTTC.

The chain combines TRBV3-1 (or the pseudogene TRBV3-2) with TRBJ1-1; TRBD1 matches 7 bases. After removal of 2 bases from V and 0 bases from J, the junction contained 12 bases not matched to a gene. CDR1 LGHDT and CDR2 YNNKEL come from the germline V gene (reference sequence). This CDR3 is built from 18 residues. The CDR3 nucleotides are TGTGCCAGCAGCCAAACAGGGGAAGGCGGCAGGGTGAACACTGAAGCTTTCTTT. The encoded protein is CASSQTGEGGRVNTEAFF.

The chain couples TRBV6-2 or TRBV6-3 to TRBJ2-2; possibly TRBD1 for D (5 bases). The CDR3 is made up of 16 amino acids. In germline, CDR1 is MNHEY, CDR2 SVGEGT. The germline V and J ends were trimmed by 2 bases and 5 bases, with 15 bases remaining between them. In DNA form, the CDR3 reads TGTGCCAGCAGTTACGGGTGGCTAGGGGTGACCGGGGAGCTGTTTTTT. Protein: CASSYGWLGVTGELFF.

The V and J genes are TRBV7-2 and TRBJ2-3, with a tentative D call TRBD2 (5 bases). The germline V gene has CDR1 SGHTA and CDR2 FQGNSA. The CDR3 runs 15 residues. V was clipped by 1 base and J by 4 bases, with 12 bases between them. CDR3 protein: CASSLDYGVADTQYF. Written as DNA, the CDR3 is TGTGCCAGCAGCTTAGATTACGGGGTGGCAGATACGCAGTATTTT. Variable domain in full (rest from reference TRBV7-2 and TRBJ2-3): GAGVSQSPSNKVTEKGKDVELRCDPISGHTALYWYRQSLGQGLEFLIYFQGNSAPDKSGLPSDRFSAERTGGSVSTLTIQRTQQEDSAVYLCASSLDYGVADTQYFGPGTRLTVL.

As DNA, the CDR3 is TGCGCCAGCCTAGTCAGACCTGAAGCTAACTATGGCTACACCTTC. Protein product: CASLVRPEANYGYTF. The J gene is TRBJ1-2, the V gene TRBV5-1; D is unclear. Per germline, CDR1 SGHRS and CDR2 YFSETQ. Trimming pared 7 bases from V and 0 bases from J, leaving 16 bases between. The CDR3 length is 15 residues.

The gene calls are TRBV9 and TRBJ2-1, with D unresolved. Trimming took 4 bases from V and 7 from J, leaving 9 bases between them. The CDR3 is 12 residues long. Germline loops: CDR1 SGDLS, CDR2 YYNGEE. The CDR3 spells CASSTVWNEQFF. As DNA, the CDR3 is TGTGCCAGCAGCACGGTGTGGAATGAGCAGTTCTTC.

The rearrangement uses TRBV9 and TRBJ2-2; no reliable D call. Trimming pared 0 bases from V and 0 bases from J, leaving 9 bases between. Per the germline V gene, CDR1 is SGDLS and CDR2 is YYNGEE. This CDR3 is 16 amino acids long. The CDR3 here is CASSVVDTANTGELFF. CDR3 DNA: TGTGCCAGCAGCGTAGTCGACACGGCGAACACCGGGGAGCTGTTTTTT. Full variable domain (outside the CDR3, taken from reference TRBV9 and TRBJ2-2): DSGVTQTPKHLITATGQRVTLRCSPRSGDLSVYWYQQSLDQGLQFLIQYYNGEERAKGNILERFSAQQFPDLHSELNLSSLELGDSALYFCASSVVDTANTGELFFGEGSRLTVL.

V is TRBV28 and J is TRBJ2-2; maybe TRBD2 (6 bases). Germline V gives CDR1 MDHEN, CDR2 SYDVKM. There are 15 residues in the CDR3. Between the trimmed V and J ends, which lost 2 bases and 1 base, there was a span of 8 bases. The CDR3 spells CASSLGGKNTGELFF. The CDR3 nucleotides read TGTGCCAGCAGTTTAGGCGGGAAGAACACCGGGGAGCTGTTTTTT.

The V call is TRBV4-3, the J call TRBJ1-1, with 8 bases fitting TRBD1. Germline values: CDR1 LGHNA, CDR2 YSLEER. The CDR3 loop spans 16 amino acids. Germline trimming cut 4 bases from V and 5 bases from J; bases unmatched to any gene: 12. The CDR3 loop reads CASSPKTGTGGTEAFF. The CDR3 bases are TGCGCCAGCAGCCCAAAAACAGGGACAGGTGGGACTGAAGCTTTCTTT.

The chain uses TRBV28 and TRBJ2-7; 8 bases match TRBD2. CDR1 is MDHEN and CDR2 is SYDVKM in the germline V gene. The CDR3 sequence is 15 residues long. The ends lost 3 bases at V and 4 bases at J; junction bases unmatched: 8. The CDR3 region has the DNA TGTGCCAGCAGTTTTAGCGGGGTCCAAACTTACGAGCAGTACTTC. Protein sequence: CASSFSGVQTYEQYF. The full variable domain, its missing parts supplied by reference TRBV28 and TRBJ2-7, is DVKVTQSSRYLVKRTGEKVFLECVQDMDHENMFWYRQDPGLGLRLIYFSYDVKMKEKGDIPEGYSVSREKKERFSLILESASTNQTSMYLCASSFSGVQTYEQYFGPGTRLTVT.

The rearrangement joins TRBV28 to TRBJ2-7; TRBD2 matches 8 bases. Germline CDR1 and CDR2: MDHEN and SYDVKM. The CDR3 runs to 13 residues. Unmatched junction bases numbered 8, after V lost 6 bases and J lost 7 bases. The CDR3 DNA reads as TGTGCCAGCAGAGGAGCGGGAGCTAGGGAGCAGTACTTC. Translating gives CASRGAGAREQYF. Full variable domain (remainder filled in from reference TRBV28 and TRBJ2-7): DVKVTQSSRYLVKRTGEKVFLECVQDMDHENMFWYRQDPGLGLRLIYFSYDVKMKEKGDIPEGYSVSREKKERFSLILESASTNQTSMYLCASRGAGAREQYFGPGTRLTVT.

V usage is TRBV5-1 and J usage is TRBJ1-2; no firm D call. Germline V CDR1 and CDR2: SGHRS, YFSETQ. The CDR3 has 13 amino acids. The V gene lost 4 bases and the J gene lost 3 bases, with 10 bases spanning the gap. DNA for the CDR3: TGCGCCAGCAGCCTCTGGGGAGACTATGGCTACACCTTC. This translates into CASSLWGDYGYTF. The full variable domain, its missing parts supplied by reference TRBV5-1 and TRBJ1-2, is KAGVTQTPRYLIKTRGQQVTLSCSPISGHRSVSWYQQTPGQGLQFLFEYFSETQRNKGNFPGRFSGRQFSNSRSEMNVSTLELGDSALYLCASSLWGDYGYTFGSGTRLTVV.

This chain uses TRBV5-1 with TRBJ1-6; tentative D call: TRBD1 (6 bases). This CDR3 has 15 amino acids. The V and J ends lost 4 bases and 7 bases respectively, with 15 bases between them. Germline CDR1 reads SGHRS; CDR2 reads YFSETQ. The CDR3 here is CASSLTGSGNSPLHF. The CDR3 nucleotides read TGCGCCAGCAGCCTCACAGGGTCGGGGAATTCACCCCTCCACTTT.

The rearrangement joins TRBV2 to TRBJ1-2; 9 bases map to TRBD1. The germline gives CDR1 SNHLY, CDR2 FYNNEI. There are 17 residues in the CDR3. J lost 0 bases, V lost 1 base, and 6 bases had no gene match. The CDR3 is CASSEGQGGYTNYGYTF. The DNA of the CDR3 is TGTGCCAGCAGTGAAGGACAGGGGGGCTATACTAACTATGGCTACACCTTC. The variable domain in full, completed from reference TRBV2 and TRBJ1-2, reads EPEVTQTPSHQVTQMGQEVILRCVPISNHLYFYWYRQILGQKVEFLVSFYNNEISEKSEIFDDQFSVERPDGSNFTLKIRSTKLEDSAMYFCASSEGQGGYTNYGYTFGSGTRLTVV.

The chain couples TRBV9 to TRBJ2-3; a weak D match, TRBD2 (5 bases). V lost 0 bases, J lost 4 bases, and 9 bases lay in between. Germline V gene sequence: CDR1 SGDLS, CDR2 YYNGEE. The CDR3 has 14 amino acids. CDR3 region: CASSVALGADTQYF. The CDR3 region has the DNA TGTGCCAGCAGCGTAGCTCTCGGGGCAGATACGCAGTATTTT.

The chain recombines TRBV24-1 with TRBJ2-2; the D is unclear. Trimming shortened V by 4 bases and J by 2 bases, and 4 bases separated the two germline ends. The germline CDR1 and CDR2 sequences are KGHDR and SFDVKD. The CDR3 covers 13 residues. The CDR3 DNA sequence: TGTGCCACCAGTGACGGTAACACCGGGGAGCTGTTTTTT. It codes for CATSDGNTGELFF.

CDR3 nucleotide sequence: TGTGCCACCAGTGATTCGCGAGAGACCCAGTACTTC. This codes for CATSDSRETQYF. This chain connects TRBV24-1 to TRBJ2-5; D remains ambiguous. Trimming shortened V by 2 bases and J by 4 bases, and 4 bases separated the two germline ends. There are 12 residues in the CDR3. CDR1 is KGHDR, CDR2 SFDVKD, per germline.

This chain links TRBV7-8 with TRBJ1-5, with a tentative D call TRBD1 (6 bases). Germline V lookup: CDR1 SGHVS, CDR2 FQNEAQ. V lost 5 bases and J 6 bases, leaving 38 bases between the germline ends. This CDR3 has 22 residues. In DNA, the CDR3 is TGTGCCAGCAGCCCTGACAGGATTCCAGCTATGTCTTATCGTAGAGGAAGTCAGCCCCAGCATTTT. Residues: CASSPDRIPAMSYRRGSQPQHF.

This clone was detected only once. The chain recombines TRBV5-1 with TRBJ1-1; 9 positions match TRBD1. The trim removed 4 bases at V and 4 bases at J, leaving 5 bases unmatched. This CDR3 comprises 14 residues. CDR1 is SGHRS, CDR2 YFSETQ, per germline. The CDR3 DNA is TGCGCCAGCAGCGATACAGGGGGCACCACTGAAGCTTTCTTT. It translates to CASSDTGGTTEAFF.

The CDR3 spells CASSIGTGSAFF. Here the CDR3 DNA reads TGTGCCAGTAGTATAGGAACAGGGTCAGCTTTCTTT. The V gene is TRBV19, the J gene TRBJ1-1; possibly TRBD1 for D (6 bases). There are 12 residues in the CDR3. The V gene's germline CDR1 is LNHDA and CDR2 SQIVND (reference sequence). Trimming shortened V by 1 base and J by 10 bases, and 10 bases separated the two germline ends.

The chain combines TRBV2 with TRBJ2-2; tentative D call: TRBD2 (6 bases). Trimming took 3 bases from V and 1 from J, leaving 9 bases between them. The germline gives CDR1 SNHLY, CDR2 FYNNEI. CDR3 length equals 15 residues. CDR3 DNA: TGTGCCAGCAGTGACTTGCGGGGGAACACCGGGGAGCTGTTTTTT. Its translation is CASSDLRGNTGELFF. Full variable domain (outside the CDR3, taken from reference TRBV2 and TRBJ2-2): EPEVTQTPSHQVTQMGQEVILRCVPISNHLYFYWYRQILGQKVEFLVSFYNNEISEKSEIFDDQFSVERPDGSNFTLKIRSTKLEDSAMYFCASSDLRGNTGELFFGEGSRLTVL.

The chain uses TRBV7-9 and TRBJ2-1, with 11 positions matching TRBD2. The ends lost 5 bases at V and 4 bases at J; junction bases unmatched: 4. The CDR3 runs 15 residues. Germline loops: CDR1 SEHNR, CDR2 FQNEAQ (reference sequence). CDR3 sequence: CASSILAGAYNEQFF. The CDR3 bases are TGTGCCAGCAGCATACTAGCGGGGGCTTACAATGAGCAGTTCTTC.